This is a list of T cell receptor beta chains from one sample in a study of blood T cell repertoires in COVID-19. The data were produced by immunoSEQ multiplex PCR, yet TCRdb's version contains in-frame clones alone and is incomplete. Of about 210,000 clones in the sample, 88% were seen once. Sequencing was done on a sample of peripheral blood. These receptors were taken from a man aged 18 to 35 with active or convalescent COVID-19. Each CDR3 is given with its conserved first and last residue. D genes are given only for firm matches. The size field is filled for only some rows; it gives once, few, many or a size class.

CDR3 length	V gene	clone size	J gene	D gene	CDR3 protein	CDR3 DNA
17	TRBV3-1/TRBV3-2	once	TRBJ2-1	.	CASSPQRAESSYNEQFF	TGTGCCAGCAGCCCCCAGAGAGCGGAAAGCTCCTACAATGAGCAGTTCTTC
17	TRBV7-2	.	TRBJ1-3	.	CASSLVERGFSGNTIYF	TGTGCCAGCAGCTTAGTTGAAAGGGGTTTCTCTGGAAACACCATATATTTT
13	TRBV28	.	TRBJ1-5	TRBD1	CASSPDRAQPQHF	TGTGCCAGCAGTCCGGACAGGGCCCAGCCCCAGCATTTT
15	TRBV13	.	TRBJ2-7	TRBD1	CASSHSGQGSYEQYF	TGTGCCAGCAGCCATTCGGGACAGGGCTCCTACGAGCAGTACTTC
16	TRBV25-1	once	TRBJ2-7	TRBD1	CASSDYGTGYGDEQYF	TGTGCCAGCAGTGACTACGGGACAGGATATGGCGACGAGCAGTACTTC
18	TRBV4-1	.	TRBJ2-7	TRBD2	CASSQLMTSGGKSHEQYF	TGCGCCAGCAGCCAACTCATGACTTCGGGGGGGAAGTCCCACGAGCAGTACTTC
14	TRBV6-5	.	TRBJ2-2	TRBD2	CASKLSGRAGELFF	TGTGCCAGCAAATTGAGCGGGAGGGCCGGGGAGCTGTTTTTT
16	TRBV6-1	.	TRBJ1-1	TRBD1	CASSEWDRGPNTEAFF	TGTGCCAGCAGTGAATGGGACAGGGGCCCGAACACTGAAGCTTTCTTT
15	TRBV6-5	.	TRBJ2-3	.	CASSVAQVGTDTQYF	TGTGCCAGCAGCGTGGCACAGGTCGGCACAGATACGCAGTATTTT
14	TRBV2	.	TRBJ1-1	.	CASSVQVETTEAFF	TGTGCCAGCAGTGTCCAGGTAGAGACGACTGAAGCTTTCTTT
14	TRBV19	.	TRBJ2-5	.	CASSRVGEGETQYF	TGTGCCAGTAGTAGGGTCGGTGAGGGCGAGACCCAGTACTTC
16	TRBV19	.	TRBJ2-7	TRBD1	CASSDNAGTGTDEQYF	TGTGCCAGTAGTGACAACGCCGGGACAGGGACTGACGAGCAGTACTTC
15	TRBV4-2	.	TRBJ1-4	.	CASSLGQGPGEKLFF	TGTGCCAGCAGCCTAGGGCAGGGTCCTGGTGAAAAACTGTTTTTT
17	TRBV19	.	TRBJ2-2	TRBD2	CASQAGVSGVGTGELFF	TGTGCCAGTCAGGCGGGAGTGAGCGGAGTGGGCACCGGGGAGCTGTTTTTT
14	TRBV7-9	.	TRBJ2-5	TRBD1	CASSLGTAQETQYF	TGTGCCAGCAGCTTGGGGACAGCGCAAGAGACCCAGTACTTC
14	TRBV2	.	TRBJ1-2	.	CASSNNRVYYGYTF	TGTGCCAGCAGCAATAACAGGGTCTACTATGGCTACACCTTC
15	TRBV5-1	once	TRBJ2-1	TRBD2	CASRAGEGTYNEQFF	TGCGCCTCACGAGCCGGGGAGGGAACCTACAATGAGCAGTTCTTC
13	TRBV9	once	TRBJ1-2	.	CASSVGPGDGYTF	TGTGCCAGCAGCGTAGGCCCAGGGGATGGCTACACCTTC